Below, 20 T cell receptor beta chains from the same sample are listed, as sequenced in a study of shared clonotypes between healthy human individuals. Profiling relied on immunoSEQ multiplex PCR, and the TCRdb table lists in-frame clones only, not all of them. Among over 1.4 million clones, about 96% were seen once, and the ten largest hold 0.95% to 1.5%. The sample taken for sequencing was naive CD4+ T cells sorted from blood. Documented subset: CD45RA+ positively selected. All receptors come from a young man in good health.

This chain joins TRBV7-2 and TRBJ2-2; the D is unclear. The CDR3 sequence is 12 residues long. V lost 5 bases and J 7 bases, leaving 8 bases between the germline ends. Germline V gene sequence: CDR1 SGHTA, CDR2 FQGNSA. In DNA, the CDR3 is TGTGCCAGCAGCCACTACAGCGGGGAGCTGTTTTTT. Translation: CASSHYSGELFF. The full variable domain, completed using reference TRBV7-2 and TRBJ2-2, is GAGVSQSPSNKVTEKGKDVELRCDPISGHTALYWYRQSLGQGLEFLIYFQGNSAPDKSGLPSDRFSAERTGGSVSTLTIQRTQQEDSAVYLCASSHYSGELFFGEGSRLTVL.

V usage is TRBV10-3 and J usage is TRBJ2-7; 10 nucleotides align to TRBD1. The CDR3 is made up of 16 amino acids. In germline, CDR1 is ENHRY, CDR2 SYGVKD. Unmatched junction bases numbered 8, after V lost 2 bases and J lost 4 bases. The CDR3 spells CAISEVPGQGQYEQYF. The CDR3, as DNA: TGTGCCATCAGTGAGGTCCCGGGACAGGGGCAGTACGAGCAGTACTTC.

The rearrangement joins TRBV7-9 to TRBJ2-5; 7 bases are shared with TRBD1. V lost 1 base to trimming and J lost 4 bases; unmatched junction nucleotides: 9. This CDR3 spans 16 amino acids. Germline CDR1 and CDR2: SEHNR and FQNEAQ (reference sequence). The CDR3 DNA sequence: TGTGCCAGCAGCTTAGGAAACAGGGGATTGAGAGAGACCCAGTACTTC. Translated: CASSLGNRGLRETQYF.

The chain uses TRBV28 and TRBJ2-1; 12 nucleotides align to TRBD2. In germline, CDR1 is MDHEN, CDR2 SYDVKM. This CDR3 contains 15 residues. V shed 5 bases and J 4 bases; nucleotides not matched to a gene: 3. CDR3 protein: CASSQLAGGYNEQFF. CDR3 nucleotide sequence: TGTGCCAGCAGTCAGCTAGCGGGAGGGTACAATGAGCAGTTCTTC.

The chain combines TRBV10-1 with TRBJ1-1; TRBD1 is a possible D gene (5 bases). Between the trimmed V and J ends, which lost 4 bases and 1 base, there was a span of 7 bases. Germline V gene lookup returns CDR1 WNHNN and CDR2 SYGVQD (reference sequence). The CDR3 totals 13 residues. The CDR3 reads CASSAGTNTEAFF. For the CDR3, the DNA is TGCGCCAGCAGTGCTGGGACGAACACTGAAGCTTTCTTT.

This sequence joins TRBV5-1 and TRBJ1-1; the D gene is possibly TRBD1 (5 bases). The CDR3 is 15 residues long. The germline V gene has CDR1 SGHRS and CDR2 YFSETQ. V was trimmed by 0 bases and J by 4 bases, leaving 13 bases between them. The CDR3 loop reads CASSLGLLGGTEAFF. As DNA, the CDR3 is TGCGCCAGCAGCTTGGGGCTGTTGGGGGGCACTGAAGCTTTCTTT. Full variable domain (outside the CDR3, taken from reference TRBV5-1 and TRBJ1-1): KAGVTQTPRYLIKTRGQQVTLSCSPISGHRSVSWYQQTPGQGLQFLFEYFSETQRNKGNFPGRFSGRQFSNSRSEMNVSTLELGDSALYLCASSLGLLGGTEAFFGQGTRLTVV.

CDR3 nucleotide sequence: TGCAGCGTTGAAGATGGGACATCGGTCTACGAGCAGTACTTC. Protein sequence: CSVEDGTSVYEQYF. V gene TRBV29-1 combines with J gene TRBJ2-7; tentative D call: TRBD1 (6 bases). Between the trimmed V and J ends, which lost 0 bases and 3 bases, there was a span of 12 bases. The germline V gene encodes CDR1 SQVTM and CDR2 ANQGSEA. The CDR3 covers 14 residues.

The table lists this clone with a count of one. This rearrangement joins TRBV5-6 to TRBJ2-1, with 8 nucleotides matching TRBD2. V lost 0 bases to trimming and J lost 5 bases; unmatched junction nucleotides: 7. The germline CDR1 and CDR2 sequences are SGHDT and YYEEEE. The CDR3 is made up of 16 amino acids. CDR3 bases: TGTGCCAGCAGCTTGGTTACTAGCGGCCAGAACAATGAGCAGTTCTTC. Its translation is CASSLVTSGQNNEQFF.

The chain recombines TRBV4-3 with TRBJ2-7, with 8 bases fitting TRBD1. V was clipped by 0 bases and J by 5 bases; unmatched bases: 18. Germline V gene lookup returns CDR1 LGHNA and CDR2 YSLEER. The length of the CDR3 is 19 residues. The CDR3 region is CASSQDADRGGGWVDEQYF. CDR3 in DNA: TGCGCCAGCAGCCAAGATGCTGACAGGGGAGGAGGGTGGGTCGACGAGCAGTACTTC.

The rearrangement joins TRBV6-1 to TRBJ2-3; the match to TRBD2 covers 8 bases. V was clipped by 0 bases and J by 8 bases; unmatched bases: 13. The CDR3 length is 17 residues. Per germline, CDR1 MNHNS and CDR2 SASEGT. CDR3 residues: CASSEASLSGSRGTQYF. The CDR3 bases are TGTGCCAGCAGTGAAGCGTCTTTAAGCGGGAGTAGGGGTACGCAGTATTTT.

The chain has TRBV19 and TRBJ2-1, with D possibly matching TRBD2 (6 bases). There are 15 residues in the CDR3. Germline assignment: CDR1 LNHDA and CDR2 SQIVND (reference sequence). Between the trimmed V and J ends, which lost 7 bases and 8 bases, there was a span of 21 bases. The chain's CDR3 is CASTDPGGPRDEQFF. The CDR3 DNA is TGTGCCAGTACCGACCCCGGGGGTCCTAGGGATGAGCAGTTCTTC.

This clone was counted a few times. The same CDR3 also results from other DNA sequences found in this sample. The chain employs TRBV5-1 and TRBJ1-5, with TRBD1 matching 7 bases. This CDR3 spans 13 amino acids. Trimming removed 2 bases from V and 5 bases from J; junction bases left unmatched: 1. Germline V lookup: CDR1 SGHRS, CDR2 YFSETQ. DNA for the CDR3: TGCGCCAGCAGCTTCACAGGGGATCAGCCCCAGCATTTT. This gives the protein CASSFTGDQPQHF.

The chain links TRBV7-3 to TRBJ2-3, with 10 bases matching TRBD2. The CDR3 runs 17 residues. CDR1 and CDR2 (germline): SGHTA, FQGTGA. V was clipped by 1 base and J by 4 bases; unmatched bases: 8. This chain's CDR3 is CASSLKGSGRGADTQYF. The CDR3, as DNA: TGTGCCAGCAGCTTAAAAGGAAGCGGGAGGGGCGCAGATACGCAGTATTTT. Full variable domain (rest looked up from reference TRBV7-3 and TRBJ2-3): GAGVSQTPSNKVTEKGKYVELRCDPISGHTALYWYRQSLGQGPEFLIYFQGTGAADDSGLPNDRFFAVRPEGSVSTLKIQRTERGDSAVYLCASSLKGSGRGADTQYFGPGTRLTVL.

Turning to this clone: At one boundary the junction diverges from the germline segment, which might be a read error. The rearrangement joins TRBV7-7 to TRBJ2-1; 9 nucleotides align to TRBD2. The CDR3 consists of 14 residues. In germline, CDR1 is SSHAT, CDR2 FNYEAQ (reference sequence). In DNA form, the CDR3 reads TGTGCTAGCAGCCTAGCGGGACGGGCGGATGAGCAGTTCTTC. It is translated as CASSLAGRADEQFF.

The chain is built from TRBV9 and TRBJ1-1; D might be TRBD1 (6 bases). Trimming left V 0 bases short and J 0 bases short, with 12 bases between. Germline V gives CDR1 SGDLS, CDR2 YYNGEE. This CDR3 contains 16 residues. CDR3 region: CASSVVAKGVNTEAFF. The CDR3 region has the DNA TGTGCCAGCAGCGTAGTTGCTAAGGGGGTGAACACTGAAGCTTTCTTT.

This clone came up once. This rearrangement joins TRBV2 to TRBJ2-2; 11 nucleotides align to TRBD2. CDR3 length equals 17 residues. Germline CDR1 and CDR2: SNHLY and FYNNEI. V trimming: 2 bases; J trimming: 5 bases; junction bases outside the gene matches: 7. CDR3 region: CASSETPLAGGTGELFF. CDR3 coding DNA: TGTGCCAGCAGTGAAACGCCCCTAGCGGGAGGAACCGGGGAGCTGTTTTTT.

The chain recombines TRBV29-1 with TRBJ1-2; possibly TRBD1 for D (5 bases). CDR1 is SQVTM and CDR2 is ANQGSEA in the germline V gene. The CDR3 covers 15 residues. CDR3 residues: CSTYTWGGLGYGYTF. DNA for the CDR3: TGCTCTACATATACCTGGGGCGGCCTGGGCTATGGCTACACCTTC.

This chain connects TRBV18 to TRBJ2-1; D may be TRBD2 (5 bases). Trimming left V 1 base short and J 1 base short, with 26 bases between. Germline CDR1 is KGHSH and CDR2 is LQKENI. The CDR3 extends over 21 amino acids. For the CDR3, the DNA is TGTGCCAGCTCACCACTCGCCCTTTCCACTCCTCCGACGGGGTCCTACAATGAGCAGTTCTTC. Protein sequence: CASSPLALSTPPTGSYNEQFF.

V and J are TRBV6-6 and TRBJ2-7; 10 bases match TRBD2. The CDR3 extends over 13 amino acids. The V segment lost 6 bases and the J segment 2 bases; nucleotides outside the gene matches: 1. CDR1 and CDR2 from the germline V gene are MNHNY and SVGAGI (reference sequence). The CDR3 DNA is TGTGCCAGCAGCAGCGGGAGGGCCTACGAGCAGTACTTC. The encoded protein is CASSSGRAYEQYF.

The genes are TRBV28 and TRBJ2-1; D is possibly TRBD2 (7 bases). This CDR3 has 13 residues. V was trimmed by 8 bases and J by 4 bases, leaving 12 bases between them. Germline loops: CDR1 MDHEN, CDR2 SYDVKM. For the CDR3, the DNA is TGTGCCAGCCGGGGGGCGCGGTACAATGAGCAGTTCTTC. Its protein is CASRGARYNEQFF.